This T cell receptor (beta chain) was retrieved from a study of blood T cell repertoires in COVID-19. Overall study context: The United States, Italy and Spain provided the acute and convalescent COVID-19 samples. PBMCs, B-cell-depleted T cells, or T cells provided the cDNA or gDNA that made up the material.

Generated by immunoSEQ multiplex PCR, the TCRdb table keeps only in-frame clones and is missing some. The sample shows hundreds of thousands of clones, roughly 90% of them seen only once. Sample: peripheral blood. This TCR was recovered from a woman in her seventies with COVID-19, enrolled during active disease.

The CDR3 nucleotides read TGTGCCAGCAGTGAATCCAGGGATAGCAACACTGAAGCTTTCTTT. It codes for CASSESRDSNTEAFF. This chain links TRBV2 with TRBJ1-1, with D perhaps TRBD1 (5 bases). Looked up from germline, CDR1 is SNHLY and CDR2 is FYNNEI. With 2 bases removed from V and 2 bases from J, the gap between germline ends came to 12 bases. The CDR3 is 15 amino acids.